The rows below give T cell receptor beta chains drawn from one sample of a study of patients and donors after allogeneic stem cell transplantation. Each CDR3 protein gets one entry after TCRdb re-called the RT-PCR reads with MiXCR. This sample has 920,000 or so distinct CDR3 sequences, with more than 15% found just once. Sequencing was carried out using blood, either unsorted or a sorted T cell fraction (not recorded which). These receptors were taken from a human donor who was either an allogeneic HSCT recipient or a stem cell or donor lymphocyte infusion donor (not recorded which). It is not recorded whose cells these are; they may come from a transplant donor. CDR3s include the opening cysteine and the closing phenylalanine or tryptophan. Fields, in order: V gene, clone size, J gene, D gene, CDR3 protein, CDR3 DNA. A D gene is named only where the DNA matches it firmly. For some rows the clone size is stated as once, few or many, or as a class when expanded; others skip it.

v_gene: TRBV7-2; abundance: few; j_gene: TRBJ2-1; d_gene: TRBD2; CDR3aa: CASSFEGLAAYNEQFF; CDR3nt: TGTGCCAGCAGCTTCGAGGGACTAGCGGCCTACAATGAGCAGTTCTTC
v_gene: TRBV7-9; abundance: NA; j_gene: TRBJ2-5; d_gene: NA; CDR3aa: CASSTQRFHYGTQYF; CDR3nt: TGTGCCAGCAGTACTCAGCGGTTCCATTATGGGACCCAGTACTTC
v_gene: TRBV4-1; abundance: NA; j_gene: TRBJ1-2; d_gene: NA; CDR3aa: CASSQGEGGGYGYTF; CDR3nt: TGCGCCAGCAGCCAAGGGGAGGGCGGCGGCTATGGCTACACCTTC
v_gene: TRBV20-1; abundance: few; j_gene: TRBJ1-4; d_gene: TRBD1; CDR3aa: CSARRQGAGEKLFF; CDR3nt: TGCAGTGCTAGGAGACAGGGGGCGGGTGAAAAACTGTTTTTT
v_gene: TRBV28; abundance: few; j_gene: TRBJ2-7; d_gene: NA; CDR3aa: CASSLQNILYEQYF; CDR3nt: TGTGCCAGCAGTTTACAGAACATCCTCTACGAGCAGTACTTC
v_gene: TRBV5-1; abundance: once; j_gene: TRBJ2-7; d_gene: NA; CDR3aa: CASSFSLGSPLGDEQYF; CDR3nt: TGCGCCAGCAGCTTTTCCCTGGGCAGCCCCCTTGGGGACGAGCAGTACTTC
v_gene: TRBV6-1; abundance: NA; j_gene: TRBJ1-6; d_gene: TRBD1; CDR3aa: CASSAFSGQVNSPLHF; CDR3nt: TGTGCCAGCAGTGCCTTCTCGGGACAGGTTAATTCACCCCTCCACTTT
v_gene: TRBV9; abundance: few; j_gene: TRBJ2-3; d_gene: NA; CDR3aa: CASRRHHTDTQYF; CDR3nt: TGTGCCAGCAGACGGCACCACACAGATACGCAGTATTTT
v_gene: TRBV6-1; abundance: NA; j_gene: TRBJ2-2; d_gene: NA; CDR3aa: CASSPLPTVVNTGELFF; CDR3nt: TGTGCCAGCAGTCCCTTACCGACAGTGGTGAACACCGGGGAGCTGTTTTTT
v_gene: TRBV19; abundance: few; j_gene: TRBJ1-2; d_gene: TRBD1; CDR3aa: CASTADRDGYTF; CDR3nt: TGTGCCAGTACCGCGGACAGGGATGGCTACACCTTC
v_gene: TRBV29-1; abundance: NA; j_gene: TRBJ2-1; d_gene: TRBD2; CDR3aa: CSVDLAGGPSYNEQFF; CDR3nt: TGCAGCGTCGATCTAGCGGGAGGGCCCTCCTACAATGAGCAGTTCTTC
v_gene: TRBV2; abundance: NA; j_gene: TRBJ2-2; d_gene: NA; CDR3aa: CASSVWSQAGELFF; CDR3nt: TGTGCCAGCAGTGTGTGGTCACAGGCCGGGGAGCTGTTTTTT
v_gene: TRBV12-3/TRBV12-4; abundance: few; j_gene: TRBJ1-2; d_gene: NA; CDR3aa: CASSSGRSVYGYTF; CDR3nt: TGTGCCAGCAGTTCGGGGCGTAGCGTCTATGGCTACACCTTC
v_gene: TRBV7-3; abundance: few; j_gene: TRBJ2-7; d_gene: TRBD1; CDR3aa: CASSTRQGVGEQYF; CDR3nt: TGTGCCAGCAGCACTCGACAGGGGGTGGGGGAGCAGTACTTC
v_gene: TRBV25-1; abundance: few; j_gene: TRBJ1-1; d_gene: NA; CDR3aa: CASMGALRTEAFF; CDR3nt: TGTGCCAGCATGGGGGCTCTGAGGACTGAAGCTTTCTTT
v_gene: TRBV20-1; abundance: NA; j_gene: TRBJ1-2; d_gene: TRBD1; CDR3aa: CSATYGDRPNYGYTF; CDR3nt: TGCAGTGCTACATACGGGGACAGGCCTAACTATGGCTACACCTTC
v_gene: TRBV9; abundance: NA; j_gene: TRBJ2-7; d_gene: TRBD2; CDR3aa: CASSVGAGGSNEQYF; CDR3nt: TGTGCCAGCAGCGTAGGGGCGGGAGGATCCAACGAGCAGTACTTC
v_gene: TRBV10-3; abundance: NA; j_gene: TRBJ2-6; d_gene: TRBD1; CDR3aa: CAISEAGGALAGANVLTF; CDR3nt: TGTGCCATCAGTGAAGCAGGGGGCGCCTTAGCTGGGGCCAACGTCCTGACTTTC
v_gene: TRBV20-1; abundance: many; j_gene: TRBJ2-5; d_gene: TRBD2; CDR3aa: CSARDPRGGQETQYF; CDR3nt: TGCAGTGCTAGAGATCCGCGGGGGGGCCAGGAGACCCAGTACTTC
v_gene: TRBV12-3/TRBV12-4; abundance: few; j_gene: TRBJ2-3; d_gene: NA; CDR3aa: CASSSLDSGKRDTQYF; CDR3nt: TGTGCCAGCAGTTCCCTCGATAGCGGCAAAAGAGATACGCAGTATTTT
v_gene: TRBV4-2; abundance: NA; j_gene: TRBJ2-5; d_gene: TRBD2; CDR3aa: CASSQEGLAGFSYQETQYF; CDR3nt: TGTGCCAGCAGCCAAGAGGGACTAGCGGGGTTTTCGTACCAAGAGACCCAGTACTTC
v_gene: TRBV20-1; abundance: few; j_gene: TRBJ2-7; d_gene: NA; CDR3aa: CSAPMVGALEQYF; CDR3nt: TGCAGTGCTCCGATGGTCGGGGCTCTCGAGCAGTACTTC
v_gene: TRBV5-1; abundance: NA; j_gene: TRBJ2-1; d_gene: NA; CDR3aa: CASSFRATGEQFF; CDR3nt: TGCGCCAGCAGCTTCAGGGCCACAGGTGAGCAGTTCTTC
v_gene: TRBV20-1; abundance: few; j_gene: TRBJ1-1; d_gene: TRBD1; CDR3aa: CSARSFRTGDTEAFF; CDR3nt: TGCAGTGCTAGAAGCTTCCGGACAGGGGACACTGAAGCTTTCTTT
v_gene: TRBV6-5; abundance: few; j_gene: TRBJ1-2; d_gene: TRBD1; CDR3aa: CASSSTPGTAPGYTF; CDR3nt: TGTGCCAGCAGTTCCACGCCCGGGACAGCGCCTGGCTACACCTTC
v_gene: TRBV6-1; abundance: NA; j_gene: TRBJ2-7; d_gene: TRBD1; CDR3aa: CASSAFWTGFVAYEQYF; CDR3nt: TGTGCCAGCAGTGCGTTCTGGACAGGGTTCGTGGCCTACGAGCAGTACTTC
v_gene: TRBV20-1; abundance: NA; j_gene: TRBJ2-7; d_gene: NA; CDR3aa: CSAGTGLSYEQYF; CDR3nt: TGCAGTGCTGGGACGGGACTCTCCTACGAGCAGTACTTC
v_gene: TRBV12-3/TRBV12-4; abundance: many; j_gene: TRBJ2-2; d_gene: TRBD1; CDR3aa: CASRIAGGRTGELFF; CDR3nt: TGTGCCAGCAGGATAGCAGGGGGTCGGACCGGGGAGCTGTTTTTT
v_gene: TRBV9; abundance: NA; j_gene: TRBJ1-2; d_gene: NA; CDR3aa: CASSARTALNYGYTF; CDR3nt: TGTGCCAGCAGCGCCCGGACAGCGCTTAACTATGGCTACACCTTC
v_gene: TRBV5-1; abundance: many; j_gene: TRBJ2-3; d_gene: NA; CDR3aa: CASSIGQSTDTQYF; CDR3nt: TGCGCCAGCAGCATCGGACAGAGCACAGATACGCAGTATTTT
v_gene: TRBV7-2; abundance: NA; j_gene: TRBJ1-6; d_gene: TRBD1; CDR3aa: CASSWTWDRNSPLHF; CDR3nt: TGTGCCAGCAGCTGGACATGGGACAGAAATTCACCCCTCCACTTT
v_gene: TRBV12-3/TRBV12-4; abundance: NA; j_gene: TRBJ2-7; d_gene: NA; CDR3aa: CASTATEAYEQYF; CDR3nt: TGTGCCAGTACAGCTACAGAAGCCTACGAGCAGTACTTC
v_gene: TRBV7-9; abundance: once; j_gene: TRBJ1-4; d_gene: TRBD1; CDR3aa: CASSPDRGGGKLFF; CDR3nt: TGTGCCAGCAGCCCCGACAGGGGTGGAGGAAAACTGTTTTTT
v_gene: TRBV10-3; abundance: NA; j_gene: TRBJ1-5; d_gene: NA; CDR3aa: CAISENYSNQPQHF; CDR3nt: TGTGCCATCAGCGAGAACTATAGCAATCAGCCCCAGCATTTT
v_gene: TRBV12-3/TRBV12-4; abundance: few; j_gene: TRBJ1-5; d_gene: NA; CDR3aa: CASSLRPHSNQPQHF; CDR3nt: TGTGCCAGCAGTTTACGACCCCATAGCAATCAGCCCCAGCATTTT
v_gene: TRBV2; abundance: few; j_gene: TRBJ2-4; d_gene: TRBD2; CDR3aa: CASSEPTSGKNIQYF; CDR3nt: TGTGCCAGCAGTGAACCGACTAGCGGAAAAAACATTCAGTACTTC
v_gene: TRBV20-1; abundance: NA; j_gene: TRBJ2-7; d_gene: NA; CDR3aa: CSAPWRGSYEQYF; CDR3nt: TGCAGTGCTCCCTGGAGGGGCTCCTACGAGCAGTACTTC
v_gene: TRBV12-3/TRBV12-4; abundance: NA; j_gene: TRBJ2-1; d_gene: NA; CDR3aa: CASSLTGSQYNEQFF; CDR3nt: TGTGCCAGCAGTTTAACTGGAAGCCAGTACAATGAGCAGTTCTTC
v_gene: TRBV9; abundance: few; j_gene: TRBJ2-7; d_gene: TRBD1; CDR3aa: CASSPFSGTGGSTEQYF; CDR3nt: TGTGCCAGCAGCCCCTTTTCGGGTACAGGGGGTAGTACCGAGCAGTACTTC
v_gene: TRBV20-1; abundance: NA; j_gene: TRBJ1-3; d_gene: NA; CDR3aa: CSVRGEAGNTIYF; CDR3nt: TGCAGTGTCAGAGGGGAGGCTGGAAACACCATATATTTT
v_gene: TRBV20-1; abundance: few; j_gene: TRBJ2-7; d_gene: NA; CDR3aa: CSASSKSRSGEQYF; CDR3nt: TGCAGTGCTAGTTCTAAATCCCGAAGCGGCGAGCAGTACTTC
v_gene: TRBV6-1; abundance: NA; j_gene: TRBJ2-1; d_gene: TRBD2; CDR3aa: CASSEAIGTSGKYNEQFF; CDR3nt: TGTGCCAGCAGTGAAGCGATTGGTACTAGCGGGAAGTACAATGAGCAGTTCTTC
v_gene: TRBV5-6; abundance: NA; j_gene: TRBJ1-1; d_gene: NA; CDR3aa: CASLSYSANTEAFF; CDR3nt: TGTGCCAGCTTGAGCTACAGCGCAAACACTGAAGCTTTCTTT
v_gene: TRBV20-1; abundance: once; j_gene: TRBJ2-3; d_gene: NA; CDR3aa: CSARVGGRTSTDTQYF; CDR3nt: TGCAGTGCTAGAGTTGGTGGCAGAACTAGCACAGATACGCAGTATTTT
v_gene: TRBV5-5; abundance: NA; j_gene: TRBJ2-1; d_gene: TRBD2; CDR3aa: CASSAELAASYNEQFF; CDR3nt: TGTGCCAGCAGCGCAGAACTAGCGGCTTCCTACAATGAGCAGTTCTTC